The rows below give T cell receptor beta chains drawn from one sample of a study of T cells after yellow fever vaccination. TCRdb processed the 5' RACE reads anew with MiXCR; each CDR3 protein has one entry. The data contain tens of thousands of distinct CDR3 sequences, approximately 7.5% of them seen just once; the ten biggest clones take up 41%. This specimen consisted of CD8+ T cells sorted from PBMCs, obtained on the day of the yellow fever booster vaccination. All receptors derive from a man aged 30 to 39 who received the YFV17D yellow fever vaccine. Each CDR3 is given with its conserved first and last residue. The order of the fields is J gene, V gene, clone size, D gene, CDR3 DNA, CDR3 protein. D genes are given only for firm matches. The size of a clone is reported for some rows only, either as once, few or many, or as a class for expanded clones.

J: TRBJ2-7
V: TRBV6-2/TRBV6-3
size: many
D: .
DNA: TGTGCCAGCAGTGACCCGGTCGGGGTTGGTTCCTACGAGCAGTACTTC
CDR3: CASSDPVGVGSYEQYF

J: TRBJ2-3
V: TRBV7-7
size: .
D: TRBD2
DNA: TGTGCTAGCACGACAATACTAGCGGGAGGGCCCGCGAAAGATACGCAGTATTTT
CDR3: CASTTILAGGPAKDTQYF

J: TRBJ2-7
V: TRBV28
size: .
D: TRBD2
DNA: TGTGAAACACGGGGGGAGACTAATTACGAGCAGTACTTC
CDR3: CETRGETNYEQYF

J: TRBJ1-4
V: TRBV10-2
size: few
D: .
DNA: TGCGCCAGCGGGGACTATAATGAAAAACTGTTTTTT
CDR3: CASGDYNEKLFF

J: TRBJ2-1
V: TRBV6-2/TRBV6-3
size: many
D: .
DNA: TGTGCCAGCAGTTACTCAGGCTCGGGGGCTGAGCAGTTCTTC
CDR3: CASSYSGSGAEQFF

J: TRBJ1-4
V: TRBV12-5
size: .
D: TRBD1
DNA: TGTGCTAGTGGTTTAGGGCAGGGGGCGCCGGATAATGAAAAACTGTTTTTT
CDR3: CASGLGQGAPDNEKLFF

J: TRBJ2-1
V: TRBV7-7
size: few
D: .
DNA: TGTGCCAGCAGCTTTGGGGACTACAATGAGCAGTTCTTC
CDR3: CASSFGDYNEQFF

J: TRBJ2-1
V: TRBV27
size: .
D: .
DNA: TGTGCCAGCAGCTCAGGACCTTACAATGAGCAGTTCTTC
CDR3: CASSSGPYNEQFF

J: TRBJ2-7
V: TRBV5-1
size: few
D: .
DNA: TGCGCCAGCAGCGAGGAACGGGGTCCCTACGAGCAGTACTTC
CDR3: CASSEERGPYEQYF

J: TRBJ2-2
V: TRBV15
size: .
D: .
DNA: TGTGCCACCAGCTTCTGGACCGGGGCGGGAAACACCGGGGAGCTGTTTTTT
CDR3: CATSFWTGAGNTGELFF

J: TRBJ2-1
V: TRBV20-1
size: few
D: TRBD2
DNA: TGCAGTGCTGGAGGGACTAGCGACTACAATGAGCAGTTCTTC
CDR3: CSAGGTSDYNEQFF

J: TRBJ2-7
V: TRBV7-9
size: .
D: .
DNA: TGTGCCAGCAGCCTCCCCTCGGGGGGCAGCTCCTACGAGCAGTACTTC
CDR3: CASSLPSGGSSYEQYF

J: TRBJ1-4
V: TRBV5-6
size: few
D: .
DNA: TGTGCCAGCAGCTTCCCTTTGGAAACTAATGAAAAACTGTTTTTT
CDR3: CASSFPLETNEKLFF

J: TRBJ2-7
V: TRBV6-5
size: .
D: .
DNA: TGTGCCAGCAGTTACTCAAGGATCCACGAGCAGTACTTC
CDR3: CASSYSRIHEQYF

J: TRBJ2-5
V: TRBV7-2
size: few
D: TRBD2
DNA: TGTGCCAGCAGCTGGACTAGCGACCAAGAGACCCAGTACTTC
CDR3: CASSWTSDQETQYF

J: TRBJ2-3
V: TRBV18
size: many
D: TRBD2
DNA: TGTGCCAGCTCACCGGTGACTAGCGGGAGCGGCTCAACAGATACGCAGTATTTT
CDR3: CASSPVTSGSGSTDTQYF

J: TRBJ1-3
V: TRBV29-1
size: few
D: .
DNA: TGCAGCGTTGAAGATTTCGGGAAAGCTGGAAACACCATATATTTT
CDR3: CSVEDFGKAGNTIYF

J: TRBJ2-1
V: TRBV10-3
size: few
D: .
DNA: TGTGCCATCAGTGAGGGGATGGTAGGGGCATATAACAATGAGCAGTTCTTC
CDR3: CAISEGMVGAYNNEQFF

J: TRBJ2-1
V: TRBV9
size: few
D: TRBD2
DNA: TGTGCCAGCACCGGGACTAGCGGGCTAGATGAGCAGTTCTTC
CDR3: CASTGTSGLDEQFF

J: TRBJ2-1
V: TRBV4-3
size: .
D: .
DNA: TGCGCCAGCAGCCAATCTAGAGGGGTCCCCTACAATGAGCAGTTCTTC
CDR3: CASSQSRGVPYNEQFF

J: TRBJ2-2
V: TRBV7-7
size: .
D: .
DNA: TGTGCTAGCAGCTTAGCGGACGGAGCTCGGGAGCTGTTTTTT
CDR3: CASSLADGARELFF

J: TRBJ2-7
V: TRBV27
size: .
D: TRBD2
DNA: TGTGCCAGCAAAGAAGGGCTAGCGGGGTCCTACGAGCAGTACTTC
CDR3: CASKEGLAGSYEQYF

J: TRBJ2-1
V: TRBV9
size: few
D: TRBD2
DNA: TGTGCCAGCAGCGTAGGGGGGGCTAGCGGGAGGCAGGAGCAGTTCTTC
CDR3: CASSVGGASGRQEQFF

J: TRBJ2-1
V: TRBV5-1
size: few
D: .
DNA: TGCGCCAGCAGGTTGGGCGGGATCGGCCCCTACAATGAGCAGTTCTTC
CDR3: CASRLGGIGPYNEQFF

J: TRBJ2-1
V: TRBV6-6
size: many
D: .
DNA: TGTGCCAGCAGTTACGGGGGGCACAATGAGCAGTTCTTC
CDR3: CASSYGGHNEQFF